This T cell receptor beta chain was captured in a study of Ad26.COV2.S vaccination and SARS-CoV-2 variants. Across the whole study: Trial arm assignment for the donor was COV1001 Ad26.COV2.S. General observations from the study: Reportedly, after vaccination the spike-specific CD8+ and CD4+ T cell responses displayed substantial breadth.

About this clone: Its target is unknown.

Treatment of the sample: around 19 received Ad26.COV2.S at low or high dose, single or two shots; several received placebo; per-sample allocation not given. Specimen acquisition occurred on day 63 following the initial vaccine or placebo injection. At a Boston site, the person donating was an adult of 18-55 years. Its platform was an Ad26 vector, and its expressed antigen was Wuhan-strain SARS-CoV-2 spike. Profiling relied on immunoSEQ multiplex PCR, and the TCRdb table lists in-frame clones only, not all of them. The sample contains around 300,000 clones, roughly 90% of which appear only once. Germline CDR1 is MGHRA and CDR2 is YSYEKL. V lost 1 base to trimming and J lost 2 bases, with 6 bases between them. This CDR3 contains 13 residues.

The clonotype was recovered from a person between 18 and 65 years old who received the Ad26.COV2.S COVID-19 vaccine or a placebo. Sequenced here: peripheral blood, sampled in a trial of Ad26.COV2.S vaccine versus placebo. The V gene is TRBV4-1, the J gene TRBJ2-7; D gene uncertain. In DNA form, the CDR3 reads TGCGCCAGCAGCCAAGGCCTCCCCTACGAGCAGTACTTC. This codes for CASSQGLPYEQYF.